The T cell receptor beta chain under discussion was sequenced for a study of blood T cell repertoires in COVID-19. Across the whole study: Acute and convalescent COVID-19 specimens originated in the United States, Italy and Spain. The cDNA or gDNA used as material had been derived from T cells, B-cell-depleted T cells, or PBMCs.

CDR1 SGHRS and CDR2 YFSETQ come from the germline V gene. The CDR3 covers 16 residues. J was trimmed by 4 bases and V by 4 bases; bases with no gene match: 13. In the original analysis: Amplified reference gene primers provided the basis for estimating nucleated cell counts. TCRdb's table, derived via immunoSEQ multiplex PCR, lists solely in-frame clones and lacks some. D and trimming were read from the DNA, whereas the V and J calls and clone size are those reported in that table. The table includes 150,000 to 200,000 clones, roughly nine tenths detected once. The sequencing sample was made of peripheral blood. This clonotype was sampled from a man between 60 and 75 years old with active or convalescent COVID-19. This rearrangement joins TRBV5-1 to TRBJ1-2; 7 bases align to TRBD1. CDR3 DNA sequence: TGCGCCAGCAGCACAATGGGGGTGGACAGGCCCTATGGCTACACCTTC. Translating it yields CASSTMGVDRPYGYTF.